Below, 14 T cell receptor beta chains from the same sample are listed, as sequenced in a study of a mutant IDH1 vaccine in newly diagnosed glioma. The sample's time point: baseline, week 1 (first vaccination visit). Treatment meaning: pre-vaccination baseline after standard-of-care therapy. Sequenced by immunoSEQ multiplex PCR; TCRdb stores in-frame clones only, minus some. This table holds over 80,000 clones, about 90% found once. The sequencing here drew on PBMCs, taken from a glioma patient treated with radiotherapy, temozolomide or both. Receptors originate from a woman aged 50 to 60 with glioma.

The genes are TRBV9 and TRBJ2-2; TRBD2 matches at 11 bases. Trimming at V came to 4 bases and at J to 3 bases, leaving 2 bases not matched to a gene. CDR3 length: 15 residues. Per germline, CDR1 SGDLS and CDR2 YYNGEE. Here the CDR3 reads CASSLAGGHTGELFF. The CDR3 region has the DNA TGTGCCAGCAGCTTAGCGGGAGGGCACACCGGGGAGCTGTTTTTT. The full variable domain, completed using reference TRBV9 and TRBJ2-2, is DSGVTQTPKHLITATGQRVTLRCSPRSGDLSVYWYQQSLDQGLQFLIQYYNGEERAKGNILERFSAQQFPDLHSELNLSSLELGDSALYFCASSLAGGHTGELFFGEGSRLTVL.

The chain recombines TRBV29-1 with TRBJ1-1; D not resolved. Germline loops: CDR1 SQVTM, CDR2 ANQGSEA. The V and J ends lost 5 bases and 5 bases respectively, with 15 bases between them. The CDR3 has 13 amino acids. The CDR3 DNA follows: TGCAGCGTTACGGAGGTGCAAGGGACTGAAGCTTTCTTT. Translation gives CSVTEVQGTEAFF.

The chain carries TRBV6-1 and TRBJ1-2, with a weak D call TRBD1 (5 bases). Germline-derived CDR1 and CDR2 are MNHNS and SASEGT. Trimming cost V 2 bases and J 4 bases, with 14 bases left between them. The CDR3 is 15 amino acids. The CDR3 DNA sequence: TGTGCCAGCAGTGAAAATCCAGGGTCGGCCTATGGCTACACCTTC. Protein product: CASSENPGSAYGYTF.

The chain has TRBV4-1 and TRBJ2-1, with 8 bases aligning to TRBD2. V gave up 0 bases and J gave up 2 bases; unmatched junction bases: 6. CDR3 length equals 17 residues. Germline CDR1 MGHRA, CDR2 YSYEKL. CDR3 sequence: CASSQEGGGRPYNEQFF. DNA for the CDR3: TGCGCCAGCAGCCAAGAGGGGGGCGGGAGGCCCTACAATGAGCAGTTCTTC.

V is TRBV10-2 and J is TRBJ2-7, with unresolved D. This CDR3 contains 14 residues. V was shortened by 2 bases and J by 3 bases, with 11 bases between the two germline ends. Germline V lookup: CDR1 WSHSY, CDR2 SAAADI. The CDR3 spells CASSELSRHYEQYF. CDR3 sequence (DNA): TGCGCCAGCAGTGAGCTTTCGAGGCACTACGAGCAGTACTTC.

CDR3 sequence (DNA): TGTGCCAGCAGCATCTTGACAGGGGGCTCCTACGAGCAGTACTTC. Its protein is CASSILTGGSYEQYF. V gene TRBV11-2 combines with J gene TRBJ2-7; 9 bases are shared with TRBD1. From germline, CDR1 is SGHAT and CDR2 FQNNGV. V gave up 5 bases and J gave up 0 bases; unmatched junction bases: 5. This CDR3 contains 15 residues.

The chain links TRBV5-1 to TRBJ2-3; no firm D call. Trimming took off 1 base at V and 0 bases at J, with 9 bases between the two ends. The CDR3 contains 15 residues. Germline V gene lookup returns CDR1 SGHRS and CDR2 YFSETQ. The CDR3 DNA follows: TGCGCCAGCAGCTTGAGAGGAGAAAGCACAGATACGCAGTATTTT. This sequence encodes CASSLRGESTDTQYF.

J is TRBJ1-5 and V is TRBV5-6; tentatively, D is TRBD1 (5 bases). The V gene lost 4 bases and the J gene lost 5 bases, with 10 bases spanning the gap. The germline CDR1 and CDR2 sequences are SGHDT and YYEEEE. There are 13 residues in the CDR3. CDR3 loop: CASSGGPDQPQHF. The CDR3 DNA reads TGTGCCAGCAGCGGGGGACCCGATCAGCCCCAGCATTTT.

This clone is a singleton in its sample. This chain joins TRBV25-1 and TRBJ2-5; no reliable D call. This CDR3 is 14 amino acids long. Germline CDR1 and CDR2: MGHDK and SYGVNS. Trimming shortened V by 2 bases and J by 5 bases, and 12 bases separated the two germline ends. The CDR3 sequence is CASSENRGFETQYF. CDR3 nucleotides: TGTGCCAGCAGTGAAAATAGAGGATTTGAGACCCAGTACTTC.

J is TRBJ2-1 and V is TRBV7-8; 10 positions match TRBD1. This CDR3 has 19 residues. Germline CDR1 reads SGHVS; CDR2 reads FQNEAQ. V lost 4 bases, J lost 0 bases, and 12 bases stayed unmatched. CDR3 bases: TGTGCCAGCAGCTCCGGGACAGGGGACTCAATAAGCTCCTACAATGAGCAGTTCTTC. This sequence encodes CASSSGTGDSISSYNEQFF.

This clone was observed a handful of times. The rearrangement uses TRBV9 and TRBJ1-1; D remains ambiguous. V shed 0 bases and J shed 0 bases, with 9 bases lying between them. The CDR3 runs 15 residues. CDR1 and CDR2 from the germline V gene are SGDLS and YYNGEE. CDR3 protein: CASSVDGHLNTEAFF. CDR3 nucleotides: TGTGCCAGCAGCGTAGACGGCCACCTGAACACTGAAGCTTTCTTT.

The chain has TRBV12-5 and TRBJ2-2; D tentatively fits TRBD1 or TRBD2 (5 bases each). This CDR3 has 15 residues. Germline CDR1 LGHNT, CDR2 FRNRAP. V was clipped by 0 bases and J by 3 bases, with 8 bases between them. The CDR3 sequence is CASGLVLGDTGELFF. DNA for the CDR3: TGTGCTAGTGGTTTGGTTCTGGGGGACACCGGGGAGCTGTTTTTT.

V gene TRBV5-1 combines with J gene TRBJ2-7; D is unresolved. This CDR3 is built from 15 residues. Germline-derived CDR1 and CDR2 are SGHRS and YFSETQ. The V gene lost 0 bases and the J gene lost 5 bases, with 15 bases spanning the gap. The CDR3: CASSLEGLGLDEQYF. The CDR3 coding sequence is TGCGCCAGCAGCTTGGAAGGGCTGGGTTTAGACGAGCAGTACTTC.

V gene TRBV28 combines with J gene TRBJ1-2; D is uncertain. V was cut by 6 bases and J by 0 bases, with 11 bases left in between. The CDR3 is 14 amino acids. Germline V CDR1 and CDR2: MDHEN, SYDVKM. The CDR3 bases are TGTGCCAGCAGAATCAGTACAGCTAACTATGGCTACACCTTC. The encoded protein is CASRISTANYGYTF.